These 7 T cell receptor beta chains were sequenced from one sample in a study of OX40 agonist ivuxolimab in advanced cancers. Using immunoSEQ multiplex PCR, the repertoire was profiled, and TCRdb retains in-frame clones only, with some absent. Among about 84,000 clones, 75% to 95% were seen once, and the ten largest hold 0.43%. The sequencing here drew on CD4+ or CD8+ T cells sorted from blood, taken in a trial of the OX40 agonist ivuxolimab. The receptors stem from an adult with an advanced solid tumor such as melanoma, head and neck, liver or kidney cancer.

CDR3 residues: CASSLGGDSYEQYF. The DNA of the CDR3 is TGTGCCAGCAGCTTAGGCGGTGACTCCTACGAGCAGTACTTC. V gene TRBV11-3 combines with J gene TRBJ2-7; D unresolved. The V gene's germline CDR1 is SGHNT and CDR2 YENEEA. V lost 1 base and J lost 0, with 7 bases in between. The CDR3 is made up of 14 amino acids. Looking up the rest from reference TRBV11-3 and TRBJ2-7 gives the full variable domain: EAGVVQSPRYKIIEKKQPVAFWCNPISGHNTLYWYLQNLGQGPELLIRYENEEAVDDSQLPKDRFSAERLKGVDSTLKIQPAELGDSAVYLCASSLGGDSYEQYFGPGTRLTVT.

This chain connects TRBV11-3 to TRBJ2-2, with 10 bases that match TRBD2. CDR1 SGHNT and CDR2 YENEEA come from the germline V gene. The CDR3 loop spans 16 amino acids. J was trimmed by 5 bases and V by 1 base; bases with no gene match: 4. The CDR3 DNA reads as TGTGCCAGCAGCTTAGTGCTAGCGGGAGCGACCGGGGAGCTGTTTTTT. The encoded protein is CASSLVLAGATGELFF.

This clone was recorded once. V gene TRBV6-1 combines with J gene TRBJ2-7, with TRBD1 matching 10 bases. From germline, CDR1 is MNHNS and CDR2 SASEGT. This CDR3 comprises 13 residues. V shed 4 bases and J 5 bases; nucleotides not matched to a gene: 2. The CDR3 is CASSGGQGNEQYF. The CDR3, as DNA: TGTGCCAGCAGTGGGGGACAGGGGAACGAGCAGTACTTC.

V and J are TRBV29-1 and TRBJ2-1; a weak D match, TRBD2 (6 bases). CDR1 and CDR2 (germline): SQVTM, ANQGSEA. Between the trimmed V and J ends, which lost 3 bases and 0 bases, there was a span of 12 bases. The CDR3 contains 15 residues. This chain's CDR3 is CSVDQDGSSYNEQFF. CDR3 bases: TGCAGCGTTGATCAAGACGGGAGCTCCTACAATGAGCAGTTCTTC.

This chain joins TRBV10-1 and TRBJ2-1, with D possibly TRBD2 on 5 matching bases. CDR1 and CDR2 from the germline V gene are WNHNN and SYGVQD (reference sequence). The CDR3 spans 12 residues. With 0 bases removed from V and 8 bases from J, the gap between germline ends came to 5 bases. The CDR3 loop is CASSESRDEQFF. In nucleotides, the CDR3 is TGCGCCAGCAGTGAGTCGAGGGATGAGCAGTTCTTC.

This clone was picked up one time. The genes are TRBV28 and TRBJ1-3; no reliable D call. The CDR3 runs 14 residues. With 9 bases removed from V and 0 bases from J, the gap between germline ends came to 12 bases. The V gene's germline CDR1 is MDHEN and CDR2 SYDVKM. CDR3 bases: TGTGCCAGTCGTGGTGGACCCTCTGGAAACACCATATATTTT. Translation gives CASRGGPSGNTIYF.

This CDR3 is CASRAGGTYNEQFF. The CDR3 DNA is TGCGCCAGCAGAGCGGGGGGCACCTACAATGAGCAGTTCTTC. V gene TRBV5-1 combines with J gene TRBJ2-1, with 9 bases aligning to TRBD2. After removal of 5 bases from V and 2 bases from J, the junction contained 2 bases not matched to a gene. This CDR3 is 14 amino acids long. The germline CDR1 and CDR2 sequences are SGHRS and YFSETQ.